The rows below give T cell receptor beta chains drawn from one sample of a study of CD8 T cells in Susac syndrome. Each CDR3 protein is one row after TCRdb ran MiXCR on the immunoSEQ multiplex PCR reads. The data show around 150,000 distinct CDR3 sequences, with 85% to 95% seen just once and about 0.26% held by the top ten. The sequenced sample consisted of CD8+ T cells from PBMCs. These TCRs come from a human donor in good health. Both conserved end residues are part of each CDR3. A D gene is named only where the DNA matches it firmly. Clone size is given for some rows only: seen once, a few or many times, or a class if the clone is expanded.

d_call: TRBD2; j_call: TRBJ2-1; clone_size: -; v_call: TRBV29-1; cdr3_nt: TGCAGCGTTGAAGATCCCCGAGCGGGGTTTTACAATGAGCAGTTCTTC; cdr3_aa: CSVEDPRAGFYNEQFF
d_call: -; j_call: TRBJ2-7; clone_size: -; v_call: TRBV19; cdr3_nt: TGTGCCAGTAGTCCCCAGGGTGGCGAGCAGTACTTC; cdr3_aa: CASSPQGGEQYF
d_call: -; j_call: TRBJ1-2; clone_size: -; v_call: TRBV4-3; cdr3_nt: TGCGCCAGCAGCCAAACGACAGAGGGAAACTATGGCTACACCTTC; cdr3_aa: CASSQTTEGNYGYTF
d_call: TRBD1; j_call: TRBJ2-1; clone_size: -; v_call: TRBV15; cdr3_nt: TGTGCCACCAAGCCCGGACAGGCAGCCTCCTACAATGAGCAGTTCTTC; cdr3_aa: CATKPGQAASYNEQFF
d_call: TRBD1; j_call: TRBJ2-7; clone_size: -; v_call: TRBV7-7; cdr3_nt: TGTGCTAGCAGCCCCCGGGACAGTTGGCACGAGCAGTACTTC; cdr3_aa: CASSPRDSWHEQYF
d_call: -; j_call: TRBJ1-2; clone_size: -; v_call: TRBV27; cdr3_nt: TGTGCCAGCAGTTTCCTCGGGACGGGGAACTATGGCTACACCTTC; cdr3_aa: CASSFLGTGNYGYTF
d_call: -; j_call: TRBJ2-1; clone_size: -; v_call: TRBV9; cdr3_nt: TGTGCCAGCAGCGTGTTCGGGGGAGGTAGTGAGCAGTTCTTC; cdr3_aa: CASSVFGGGSEQFF
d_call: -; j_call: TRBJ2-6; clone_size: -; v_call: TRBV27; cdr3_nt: TGTGCCAGCAGTTTACCCCGCTCCGGCCCCTCTGGGGCCAACGTCCTGACTTTC; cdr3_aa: CASSLPRSGPSGANVLTF
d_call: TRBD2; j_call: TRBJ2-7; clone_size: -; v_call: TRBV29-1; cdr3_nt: TGCAGCGTTGAAGTCCCGGGGGGGGGTTACGAGCAGTACTTC; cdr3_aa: CSVEVPGGGYEQYF
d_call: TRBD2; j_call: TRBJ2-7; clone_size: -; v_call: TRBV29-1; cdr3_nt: TGCAGCGCCAGCGGGAGCTTGGTCTACGAGCAGTACTTC; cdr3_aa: CSASGSLVYEQYF
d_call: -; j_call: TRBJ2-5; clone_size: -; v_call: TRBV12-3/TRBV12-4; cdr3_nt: TGTGCCAGCAGTTTGAGTGGGGTGGGGGAGACCCAGTACTTC; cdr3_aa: CASSLSGVGETQYF
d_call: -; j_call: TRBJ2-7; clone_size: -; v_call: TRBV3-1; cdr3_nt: TGTGCCAGCAGCCAAGGTGGGGTGCCCTACGAGCAGTACTTC; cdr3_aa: CASSQGGVPYEQYF
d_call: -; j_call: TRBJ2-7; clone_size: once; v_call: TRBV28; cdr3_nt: TGTGCCAGCAGCCCTAGTTGGGGCTACGAGCAGTACTTC; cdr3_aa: CASSPSWGYEQYF
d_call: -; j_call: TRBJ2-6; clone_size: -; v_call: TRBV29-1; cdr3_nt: TGCAGCGTCCACGCCGGGACGGGTTCATCTGGGGCCAACGTCCTGACTTTC; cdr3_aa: CSVHAGTGSSGANVLTF
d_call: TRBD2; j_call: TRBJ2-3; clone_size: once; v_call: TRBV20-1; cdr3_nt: TGCAGAATTCCGGGACTAGCGGGGACTAGCACAGATACGCAGTATTTT; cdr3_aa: CRIPGLAGTSTDTQYF
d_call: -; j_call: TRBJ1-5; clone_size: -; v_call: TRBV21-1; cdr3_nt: TGTGCCAGCAGCAGCCTCTCTCAAGGGTTTAGCAATCAGCCCCAGCATTTT; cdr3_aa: CASSSLSQGFSNQPQHF
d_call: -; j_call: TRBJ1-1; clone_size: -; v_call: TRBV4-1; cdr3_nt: TGCGCCAGCAGCCAGAATCGGGAGAACACTGAAGCTTTCTTT; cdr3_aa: CASSQNRENTEAFF
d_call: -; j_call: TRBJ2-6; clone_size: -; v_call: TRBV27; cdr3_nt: TGTGCCAGCGGCTCCGGGGCCAACGTCCTGACTTTC; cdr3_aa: CASGSGANVLTF
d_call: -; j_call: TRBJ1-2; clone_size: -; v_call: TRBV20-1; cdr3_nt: TGCAGTGCTCCACTGGGGGAGGGAGACCCCTATGGCTACACCTTC; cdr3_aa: CSAPLGEGDPYGYTF
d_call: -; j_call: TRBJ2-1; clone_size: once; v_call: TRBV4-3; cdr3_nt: TGCGCCAGCAGCCAAGCGGCGGAGGCGGATGAGCAGTTCTTC; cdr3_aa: CASSQAAEADEQFF
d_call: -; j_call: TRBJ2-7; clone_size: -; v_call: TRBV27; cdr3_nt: TGTGCCAGCTCCCGGGAGACCCGCTACGAGCAGTACTTC; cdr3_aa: CASSRETRYEQYF
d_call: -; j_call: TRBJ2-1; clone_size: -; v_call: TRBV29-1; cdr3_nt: TGCAGCGTTGAGAATCCCGACAGGAGCTCCTACAATGAGCAGTTCTTC; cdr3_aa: CSVENPDRSSYNEQFF
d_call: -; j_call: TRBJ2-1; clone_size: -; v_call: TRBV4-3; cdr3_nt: TGCGCCAGCAGCCAAGCTCCCTCGGAGCGGGCCTACAATGAGCAGTTCTTC; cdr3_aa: CASSQAPSERAYNEQFF
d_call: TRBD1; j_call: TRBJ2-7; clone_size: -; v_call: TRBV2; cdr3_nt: TGTGCCAGCAGCTTCGCGACAGGGGGCGGTGAGCAGTACTTC; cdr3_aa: CASSFATGGGEQYF
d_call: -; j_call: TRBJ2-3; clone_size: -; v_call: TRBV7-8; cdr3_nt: TGTGCCAGCAGCTTAGTGGAGCTAGCAGCAGATACGCAGTATTTT; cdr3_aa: CASSLVELAADTQYF
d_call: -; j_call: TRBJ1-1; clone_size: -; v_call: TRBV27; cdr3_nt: TGTGCCAGCAGTTTAATTGGGGGCACTGAAGCTTTCTTT; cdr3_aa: CASSLIGGTEAFF
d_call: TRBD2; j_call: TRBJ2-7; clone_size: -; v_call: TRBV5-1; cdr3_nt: TGCGCCAGCAGCGCAGGGACTAGCGCTATCTACGAGCAGTACTTC; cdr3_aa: CASSAGTSAIYEQYF
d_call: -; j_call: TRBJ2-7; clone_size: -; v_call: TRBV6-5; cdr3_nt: TGTGCCAGCAGGCGAGACCGGGACTTAACCTACGAGCAGTACTTC; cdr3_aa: CASRRDRDLTYEQYF
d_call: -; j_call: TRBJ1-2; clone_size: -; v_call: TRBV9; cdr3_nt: TGTGCCAGCAGCGTATTTGGGGGAGGCTACACCTTC; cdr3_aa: CASSVFGGGYTF
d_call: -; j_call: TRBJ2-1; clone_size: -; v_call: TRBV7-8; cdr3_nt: TGTGCCAGCAGCTTAAGTGGTGGGCACGCGGCGGGGTACAATGAGCAGTTCTTC; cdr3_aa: CASSLSGGHAAGYNEQFF
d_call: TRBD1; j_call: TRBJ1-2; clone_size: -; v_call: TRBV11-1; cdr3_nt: TGTGCCAGCAGTCTACCCGGACAGGGTGAGAATGGCTACACCTTC; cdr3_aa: CASSLPGQGENGYTF
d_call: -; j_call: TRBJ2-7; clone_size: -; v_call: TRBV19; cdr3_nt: TGTGCCAGTAGTATACAGGGTGTCGAGCAGTACTTC; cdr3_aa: CASSIQGVEQYF
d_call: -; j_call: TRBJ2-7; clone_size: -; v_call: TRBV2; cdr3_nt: TGTGCCAGCAGCGGCCTCTGGAGGGGGTCCTACGAGCAGTACTTC; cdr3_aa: CASSGLWRGSYEQYF
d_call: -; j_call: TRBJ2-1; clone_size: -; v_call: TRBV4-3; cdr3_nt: TGCGCCAGCAGCCAAACCCCGGGCAATGAGCAGTTCTTC; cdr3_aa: CASSQTPGNEQFF
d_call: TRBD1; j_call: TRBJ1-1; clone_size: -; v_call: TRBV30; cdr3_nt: TGTGCCTGGAGTACAGGGGTCACTGAAGCTTTCTTT; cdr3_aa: CAWSTGVTEAFF
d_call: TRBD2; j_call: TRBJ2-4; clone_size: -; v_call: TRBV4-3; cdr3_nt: TGCGCCAGCAGCCAAGCTCCGGGACTAGCGGGAGGGTCCGGGCCCCCAAACATTCAGTACTTC; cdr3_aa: CASSQAPGLAGGSGPPNIQYF
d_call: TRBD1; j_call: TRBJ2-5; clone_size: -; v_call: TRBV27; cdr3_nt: TGTGCCAGCAGTTTCCCAAAACAGGGGTGCGTGGAGACCCAGTACTTC; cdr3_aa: CASSFPKQGCVETQYF
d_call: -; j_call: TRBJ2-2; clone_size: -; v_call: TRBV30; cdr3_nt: TGTGCCTGGACATCGAACCACGGGGAGCTGTTTTTT; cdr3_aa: CAWTSNHGELFF
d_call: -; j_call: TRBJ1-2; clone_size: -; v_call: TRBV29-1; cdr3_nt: TGCAGCGTTTATGCAGGGTGGAGAGGCTACACCTTC; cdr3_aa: CSVYAGWRGYTF
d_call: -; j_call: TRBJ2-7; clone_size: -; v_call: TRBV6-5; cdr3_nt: TGTGCCAGCAGTTACGGCCCCTACCAGTACGAGCAGTACTTC; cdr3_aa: CASSYGPYQYEQYF
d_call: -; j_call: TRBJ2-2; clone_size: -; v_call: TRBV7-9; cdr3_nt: TGTGCCAGCAGACTGATGACCACCGGGGAGCTGTTTTTT; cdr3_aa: CASRLMTTGELFF
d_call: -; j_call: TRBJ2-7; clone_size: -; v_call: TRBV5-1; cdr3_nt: TGCGCCAGCAGCTTGACAGGGTTCGATTACGAGCAGTACTTC; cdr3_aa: CASSLTGFDYEQYF
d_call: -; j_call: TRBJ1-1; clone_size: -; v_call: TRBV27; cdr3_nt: TGTGCCAGCAGTTTATCCGCGACAGCTGAAGCTTTCTTT; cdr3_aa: CASSLSATAEAFF
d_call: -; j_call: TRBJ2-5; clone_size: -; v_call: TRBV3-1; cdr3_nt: TGTGCCAGCAGCCAAGATGGCTTGGAGGAGACCCAGTACTTC; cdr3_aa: CASSQDGLEETQYF
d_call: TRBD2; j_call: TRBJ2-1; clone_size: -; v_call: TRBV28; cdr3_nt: TGTGCCAGCAGTCGGGTAGGACTAGATGATGAGCAGTTCTTC; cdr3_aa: CASSRVGLDDEQFF